These T cell receptor beta chains were read from a single sample in a study of Ad26.COV2.S vaccination and SARS-CoV-2 variants. The protocol was immunoSEQ multiplex PCR, while the TCRdb copy is restricted to in-frame clones and leaves out a portion. The sample shows hundreds of thousands of clones, around 89% of them seen only once. This specimen was peripheral blood, taken in a trial of Ad26.COV2.S vaccine versus placebo. The source of these receptors is a person between 18 and 65 years old who received the Ad26.COV2.S COVID-19 vaccine or a placebo. Each CDR3 is given with its conserved first and last residue. The order of the fields is V gene, clone size, D gene, J gene, CDR3 protein, CDR3 DNA. A D gene is named only where the DNA matches it firmly. Expanded clones get a size class; other rows say once, few or many, or leave the size out.

TRBV3-1/TRBV3-2	.	.	TRBJ2-1	CASSQAGYEQFF	TGTGCCAGCAGCCAAGCAGGATATGAGCAGTTCTTC
TRBV19	.	TRBD1	TRBJ1-5	CASRTGGGQPQHF	TGTGCCAGTAGGACAGGGGGTGGGCAGCCCCAGCATTTT
TRBV9	.	.	TRBJ2-1	CASSVGLINEQFF	TGTGCCAGCAGCGTAGGACTTATCAATGAGCAGTTCTTC
TRBV6-5	few	TRBD1	TRBJ1-1	CASSLWDRGGEAFF	TGTGCCAGCAGTCTGTGGGACAGGGGAGGTGAAGCTTTCTTT
TRBV5-6	.	TRBD1	TRBJ2-1	CASSGTGPYNEQFF	TGTGCCAGCAGCGGGACAGGGCCCTACAATGAGCAGTTCTTC
TRBV27	once	.	TRBJ1-1	CASSFAGLNTEAFF	TGTGCCAGCAGTTTTGCCGGATTGAACACTGAAGCTTTCTTT
TRBV6-1	.	.	TRBJ2-7	CASSESGRFYEQYF	TGTGCCAGCAGTGAATCGGGACGGTTCTACGAGCAGTACTTC
TRBV6-1	.	TRBD2	TRBJ2-7	CASSEAGLAGVEQYF	TGTGCCAGCAGTGAAGCCGGACTAGCGGGAGTCGAGCAGTACTTC
TRBV25-1	.	TRBD1	TRBJ2-3	CASSRTGGDTQYF	TGTGCCAGCAGTAGGACAGGGGGAGATACGCAGTATTTT
TRBV19	.	TRBD1	TRBJ1-4	CASRTGGAEKLFF	TGTGCCAGTAGGACAGGGGGCGCCGAAAAACTGTTTTTT
TRBV19	once	TRBD1	TRBJ2-7	CASSPGQVSYEQYF	TGTGCCAGTAGCCCTGGACAGGTATCCTACGAGCAGTACTTC
TRBV18	once	.	TRBJ2-1	CASSPVRGNEQFF	TGTGCCAGCTCACCGGTTCGTGGGAATGAGCAGTTCTTC
TRBV30	.	.	TRBJ1-5	CAWRGGQPQATQHF	TGTGCCTGGAGGGGGGGACAACCTCAGGCGACCCAGCATTTT
TRBV7-9	.	.	TRBJ1-5	CASSLDSPNPHQPQHF	TGTGCCAGCAGCTTAGATTCGCCTAATCCCCATCAGCCCCAGCATTTT
TRBV4-1	.	TRBD1	TRBJ1-5	CASSQEGPGGANSNQPQHF	TGCGCCAGCAGCCAAGAGGGGCCAGGGGGAGCGAATAGCAATCAGCCCCAGCATTTT
TRBV11-2	.	TRBD2	TRBJ2-1	CASSLGWTGGENEQFF	TGTGCCAGCAGCTTGGGGTGGACGGGAGGTGAAAATGAGCAGTTCTTC
TRBV7-3	.	.	TRBJ1-6	CASSLIASTDSFYNSPLHF	TGTGCCAGCAGCTTGATTGCTTCGACAGATTCTTTTTATAATTCACCCCTCCACTTT
TRBV24-1	.	TRBD2	TRBJ2-2	CATSAAGGPKGGELFF	TGTGCCACCAGTGCCGCGGGGGGACCAAAGGGTGGGGAGCTGTTTTTT
TRBV10-2	once	.	TRBJ1-1	CASRQGMTEAFF	TGCGCCAGCAGGCAGGGAATGACTGAAGCTTTCTTT
TRBV9	.	.	TRBJ2-7	CASSQAGQGNEQYF	TGTGCCAGCAGCCAAGCGGGGCAGGGGAACGAGCAGTACTTC
TRBV18	.	.	TRBJ2-5	CASSPRRNQETQYF	TGTGCCAGCTCACCCCGGCGGAACCAAGAGACCCAGTACTTC
TRBV5-1	.	.	TRBJ1-3	CASSLDSAGNTIYF	TGCGCCAGCAGCTTGGACAGCGCCGGAAACACCATATATTTT
TRBV11-3	.	.	TRBJ2-1	CASSRGGGPPEFF	TGTGCCAGCAGCCGGGGCGGGGGCCCCCCGGAATTCTTC
TRBV7-8	.	.	TRBJ1-6	CASSLADPGTTSPLHF	TGTGCCAGCAGCTTGGCCGACCCCGGGACTACCTCACCCCTCCACTTT
TRBV6-5	once	.	TRBJ1-2	CASSYSTGGYTF	TGTGCCAGCAGTTACTCGACCGGTGGCTACACCTTC
TRBV19	.	TRBD1	TRBJ2-7	CASSTRQGSYEQYF	TGTGCCAGTAGTACCCGACAGGGGTCCTACGAGCAGTACTTC
TRBV30	.	.	TRBJ1-4	CAWSGNEKLFF	TGTGCCTGGAGCGGGAATGAAAAACTGTTTTTT
TRBV20-1	.	.	TRBJ2-1	CSARGPGRQFF	TGCAGTGCTAGGGGACCGGGACGTCAGTTCTTC
TRBV19	.	.	TRBJ1-2	CASSFTGSNYGYTF	TGTGCCAGTAGTTTTACAGGGTCTAACTATGGCTACACCTTC
TRBV6-5	.	.	TRBJ1-5	CASSQSTSNQPQHF	TGTGCCAGCAGTCAGAGTACTAGCAATCAGCCCCAGCATTTT
TRBV24-1	.	.	TRBJ1-1	CATSSFDKTEAFF	TGTGCCACCAGTAGCTTTGACAAGACTGAAGCTTTCTTT
TRBV6-5	.	.	TRBJ1-1	CASTVPGTITAEAFF	TGTGCCAGCACAGTGCCCGGGACAATAACCGCTGAAGCTTTCTTT
TRBV6-2/TRBV6-3	.	.	TRBJ2-1	CASSQSADVPYNEQFF	TGTGCCAGCAGTCAGTCCGCGGATGTACCCTACAATGAGCAGTTCTTC
TRBV19	.	TRBD1	TRBJ1-6	CASSPPDRANSPLHF	TGTGCCAGTAGTCCTCCGGACAGGGCTAATTCACCCCTCCACTTT
TRBV2	.	TRBD2	TRBJ2-2	CASSERAGGAELFF	TGTGCCAGCAGTGAACGAGCGGGAGGCGCGGAGCTGTTTTTT
TRBV19	.	.	TRBJ2-2	CASSINPAGELFF	TGTGCCAGTAGTATAAACCCCGCCGGGGAGCTGTTTTTT
TRBV6-4	.	.	TRBJ2-3	CASSEGSSTDTQYF	TGTGCCAGCAGTGAGGGCAGCAGTACAGATACGCAGTATTTT
TRBV3-1/TRBV3-2	.	TRBD2	TRBJ2-3	CASSQDQREAQYF	TGTGCCAGCAGCCAAGATCAGCGGGAGGCGCAGTATTTT
TRBV9	.	TRBD1	TRBJ2-3	CASSFGQGGPDTQYF	TGTGCCAGCAGCTTCGGACAGGGGGGGCCAGATACGCAGTATTTT
TRBV11-2	.	.	TRBJ2-7	CASSFLGYEQYF	TGTGCCAGCAGCTTTCTGGGTTACGAGCAGTACTTC
TRBV30	.	.	TRBJ2-3	CAWSPPRGALFQDTQYF	TGTGCCTGGAGTCCCCCCCGGGGGGCCCTCTTTCAAGATACGCAGTATTTT
TRBV11-2	once	TRBD1	TRBJ2-2	CASRHMTGASTGELFF	TGTGCCAGCAGACATATGACAGGGGCGAGCACCGGGGAGCTGTTTTTT
TRBV30	.	.	TRBJ2-3	CAWSAGNTDTQYF	TGTGCCTGGTCGGCAGGGAACACAGATACGCAGTATTTT
TRBV18	.	TRBD1	TRBJ1-2	CASSSGTGESLYGYTF	TGTGCCAGCTCGTCCGGGACAGGGGAATCCCTCTATGGCTACACCTTC
TRBV10-2	.	.	TRBJ2-7	CASSESRRLGSYEQYF	TGCGCCAGCAGTGAGTCGAGGAGATTGGGAAGCTACGAGCAGTACTTC
TRBV9	.	.	TRBJ2-3	CASSVEGARGAITDTQYF	TGTGCCAGCAGCGTAGAGGGGGCGCGGGGGGCCATCACAGATACGCAGTATTTT
TRBV18	.	.	TRBJ1-1	CASSMAGSPEAFF	TGTGCCAGCTCTATGGCGGGGAGCCCTGAAGCTTTCTTT
TRBV19	once	.	TRBJ2-1	CASSPGAGFNEQFF	TGTGCCAGTAGCCCCGGTGCGGGGTTCAATGAGCAGTTCTTC
TRBV5-6	once	.	TRBJ1-1	CASSSGGPGAFF	TGTGCCAGCAGCTCGGGGGGCCCCGGAGCTTTCTTT
TRBV7-2	.	TRBD2	TRBJ2-7	CASSLAGLAGASYEQYF	TGTGCCAGCAGCTTAGCCGGACTAGCGGGGGCCTCCTACGAGCAGTACTTC
TRBV19	.	.	TRBJ1-5	CASSQGGGQPQHF	TGTGCCAGTAGTCAAGGGGGGGGTCAGCCCCAGCATTTT
TRBV30	.	.	TRBJ2-5	CAWSVGDSQETQYF	TGTGCCTGGAGTGTCGGCGACAGTCAGGAGACCCAGTACTTC
TRBV7-6	.	TRBD1	TRBJ1-6	CASSLGQGANSPLHF	TGTGCCAGCAGCTTAGGGCAGGGGGCTAATTCACCCCTCCACTTT
TRBV12-5	.	TRBD2	TRBJ2-7	CASALSGEIYEQYF	TGTGCTAGTGCCCTTAGCGGGGAGATCTACGAGCAGTACTTC
TRBV10-2	.	TRBD2	TRBJ2-5	CASRPGTSEETQYF	TGCGCCAGCAGACCCGGGACTAGCGAAGAGACCCAGTACTTC
TRBV18	.	.	TRBJ1-3	CASSPQAPGSGNTIYF	TGTGCCAGCTCACCTCAGGCCCCCGGCTCTGGAAACACCATATATTTT
TRBV30	.	TRBD2	TRBJ2-3	CAWSLLAGITDTQYF	TGTGCCTGGAGCCTGCTAGCGGGGATCACAGATACGCAGTATTTT
TRBV6-2/TRBV6-3	.	.	TRBJ1-1	CASSYPGQLMNTEAFF	TGTGCCAGCAGTTACCCCGGACAGCTTATGAACACTGAAGCTTTCTTT